This T cell receptor beta chain was documented in a study of blood T cells in healthy people across ages. Study outcomes and limitations: Roughly linear declines in TCR beta diversity per million T cells occurred with age. A greater number of naive CD4+ cells and higher diversity distinguished long-lived donors from aged donors.

In germline, CDR1 is SGHTA, CDR2 FQGNSA. With 1 base removed from V and 7 bases from J, the gap between germline ends came to 11 bases. There are 14 residues in the CDR3. With a J-beta primer mix and a sample-barcoded 5' primer, a second PCR ran roughly 6 to 11 cycles. Each cDNA was tagged by a template-switch adaptor containing 12 random nucleotides. Every sample produced at least 2.5 million CDR3-containing paired-end reads. Each CDR3 protein gets one entry after TCRdb re-called the 5' RACE reads with MiXCR. The table includes about 290,000 distinct CDR3 sequences, roughly 26% detected once. To note about this clonotype: Its antigen is still unknown.

This TCR was sampled from a woman aged 70-85 years in good health. Input material: blood. The rearrangement links TRBV7-2 to TRBJ2-1; D may be TRBD1 (5 bases). The CDR3 DNA sequence: TGTGCCAGCAGCTTAGGCCCACAGGTTAATGAGCAGTTCTTC. Translated, it gives CASSLGPQVNEQFF.